One TCR beta chain is described in this entry. Its cognate antigen has yet to be identified. There are no base qualities to consult, and no much larger clone falls within one base. These data originate in a study of blood T cells in healthy people across ages (dated by TCRdb to 2014 to 2015). Broadly, across the study: In model experiments, template switching captured about one uniquely barcoded TCR beta cDNA molecule for every two T cells. To track age-related changes in TCR beta repertoire diversity, the study relied on deep sequencing normalized with unique cDNA molecular identifiers. To avoid experimental bias, donors of different ages were spread randomly across the sequencing lanes. The donors were split into four age groups: young (average 16 years), middle-aged (39), aged (roughly 60) and long-lived (roughly 77). For two donors (one aged 18 to 29 and one aged 80 or older), the study analyzed two additional independent replicas of 1 million unique cDNA reads from the same blood draw. Results and caveats for the whole study, not just this receptor: Compared with the aged group, the long-lived group had more naive CD4+ T cells, fewer expanded clones and increased TCR diversity, suggesting age selection. Estimates of total diversity from one million sequenced T cells were regarded as lower bounds and underestimates. Observed TCR beta diversity per million T cells fell roughly linearly with age, and a significant reduction was already apparent by age approximately 41. Because donor CMV infection status was unknown, age-related changes in expanded clonotypes were potentially confounded. There was a strong correlation between observed TCR beta diversity and the percentage of naive T cells measured by flow cytometry. Because profiling used bulk unsorted PBMCs, naive and antigen-experienced compartments could not be compared conclusively.

Taken from cysteine to phenylalanine, the CDR3 has 14 residues. Only CDR3 DNA is held: 42 bases, read in frame from base 1. Trimming takes 4 bases from V and 1 base from J, and the germline ends sit 5 bases apart. The library relied on 5' RACE. TCRdb records Illumina HiSeq 2500 as the sequencer. A second PCR of about 6 to 11 cycles was performed with a sample-barcoded 5' primer and a J-beta primer mix. Each TCR beta cDNA molecule received a unique molecular identifier from a template-switch 5' adaptor carrying 12 random nucleotides. At least 2.5 million CDR3-containing paired-end reads were obtained from each sample. First-strand cDNA was synthesized from all RNA with the Mint cDNA synthesis kit, primed by a TRBC-specific oligonucleotide. After uracil-DNA glycosylase treatment, a first 18-cycle PCR used universal primers M1SS and BC2_uni_R on all cDNA. Per the authors' processing: For normalization, 1 million high-quality reads, each with a distinct molecular identifier, were randomly selected from each sample. Reads sharing molecular identifiers were discarded rather than binned into consensus sequences. MiTCR, with a Q25 quality threshold and the strictest error-elimination algorithm, was used for CDR3 identification, clonotype clustering and error correction. A nonparametric unseen species model using Euler transformation provided a lower-bound estimate of total TCR beta diversity. In TCRdb, the public reads were trimmed at Q25 with fastp and aligned with MiXCR, with productive beta chains retained. CDR3 protein duplicates are merged, each entry listing the most common genes and DNA. It is TCRdb's table, rather than the study itself, that gives the V and J calls and clone size. The sample data list under 1,000,000 distinct CDR3 sequences, and around 45% of these were observed just once. The leading ten clones occupy 15% to 20% of the sample.

Donors were 40 or so systemically healthy Caucasian individuals from Russia aged 6 to 90 years. Each donor gave roughly 9 milliliters of peripheral blood, drawn into EDTA-treated Vacutainer tubes. Ficoll-Paque density-gradient centrifugation was used to isolate PBMCs, with at least 7 million obtained per sample. Trizol reagent was used to extract total RNA from the PBMCs, yielding at least 5 micrograms per sample. The percentages of naive CD45RAhigh/CD27high T cells were determined by flow cytometry on a PBMC aliquot from every donor. The sequence links TRBV12-3 or TRBV12-4 to TRBJ1-6; confidence is insufficient to name the D gene. The sequence came from a man older than 75 in good health. What was sequenced was blood. Read as DNA, the sequence is TGTGCCAGCAGTTGGCAGTCCTATAATTCACCCCTCCACTTT. Its protein reads: CASSWQSYNSPLHF.